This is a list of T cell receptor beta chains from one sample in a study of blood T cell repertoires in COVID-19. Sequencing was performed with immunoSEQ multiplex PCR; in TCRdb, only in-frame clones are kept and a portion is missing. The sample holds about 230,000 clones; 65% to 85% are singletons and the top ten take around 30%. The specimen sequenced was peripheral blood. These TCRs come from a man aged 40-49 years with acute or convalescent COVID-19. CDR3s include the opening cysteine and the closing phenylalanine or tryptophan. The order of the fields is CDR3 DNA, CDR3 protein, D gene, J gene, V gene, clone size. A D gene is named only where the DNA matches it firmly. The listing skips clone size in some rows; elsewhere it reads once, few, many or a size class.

CDR3 DNA: TGCGCCAGCAGCGGAGATAGCAATCAGCCCCAGCATTTT
CDR3 protein: CASSGDSNQPQHF
D gene: NA
J gene: TRBJ1-5
V gene: TRBV4-1
clone size: once

CDR3 DNA: TGTGCCACCCAGGGTCTTCACAATCAGCCCCAGCATTTT
CDR3 protein: CATQGLHNQPQHF
D gene: NA
J gene: TRBJ1-5
V gene: TRBV2
clone size: NA

CDR3 DNA: TGTGCCAGTAGTATAGAGTCTAGCGGGAGTCAGGCTGAGCAGTTCTTC
CDR3 protein: CASSIESSGSQAEQFF
D gene: TRBD2
J gene: TRBJ2-1
V gene: TRBV19
clone size: once

CDR3 DNA: TGTGCCAGCAGTCCTCCAGCGGGAGTCGGGGCCAAAAACATTCAGTACTTC
CDR3 protein: CASSPPAGVGAKNIQYF
D gene: TRBD2
J gene: TRBJ2-4
V gene: TRBV28
clone size: NA

CDR3 DNA: TGTGCCAGTAGCGTTACAGGGGGCGCCGATGGCTACACCTTC
CDR3 protein: CASSVTGGADGYTF
D gene: TRBD1
J gene: TRBJ1-2
V gene: TRBV19
clone size: NA

CDR3 DNA: TGTGCCAGCAGCTTGGCGGGAGGCCAAGCGATTTTCGCCTACGAGCAGTACTTC
CDR3 protein: CASSLAGGQAIFAYEQYF
D gene: TRBD2
J gene: TRBJ2-7
V gene: TRBV7-9
clone size: NA

CDR3 DNA: TGTGCCAGCAGCTCCGAGCCCTCTAACTATGGCTACACCTTC
CDR3 protein: CASSSEPSNYGYTF
D gene: NA
J gene: TRBJ1-2
V gene: TRBV5-4
clone size: NA

CDR3 DNA: TGTGCCAGCAGTTACTCGAGGTCTGGGAACACTGAAGCTTTCTTT
CDR3 protein: CASSYSRSGNTEAFF
D gene: NA
J gene: TRBJ1-1
V gene: TRBV6-5
clone size: NA

CDR3 DNA: TGTGCCAGCAGTTTACGGTCGGGGATAAATTCACCCCTCCACTTT
CDR3 protein: CASSLRSGINSPLHF
D gene: NA
J gene: TRBJ1-6
V gene: TRBV6-6
clone size: NA

CDR3 DNA: TGTGCCAGCAGCTCACGTCCCGGACTTAACTATGGCTACACCTTC
CDR3 protein: CASSSRPGLNYGYTF
D gene: NA
J gene: TRBJ1-2
V gene: TRBV7-2
clone size: once

CDR3 DNA: TGTGCCAGCAGCTTAGTGGGGGGTCACGAGCAGTACTTC
CDR3 protein: CASSLVGGHEQYF
D gene: NA
J gene: TRBJ2-7
V gene: TRBV13
clone size: NA

CDR3 DNA: TGTGCCAGCAGCAGGGGACAGTCACAGCCCCAGCATTTT
CDR3 protein: CASSRGQSQPQHF
D gene: TRBD1
J gene: TRBJ1-5
V gene: TRBV7-2
clone size: NA

CDR3 DNA: TGCGCCAGCAGCTTAACCGGGACAGCTAGCGGCTACACCTTC
CDR3 protein: CASSLTGTASGYTF
D gene: TRBD1
J gene: TRBJ1-2
V gene: TRBV5-1
clone size: NA

CDR3 DNA: TGTGCCAGCAGTAGGACATCCCCCAATCAGCCCCAGCATTTT
CDR3 protein: CASSRTSPNQPQHF
D gene: NA
J gene: TRBJ1-5
V gene: TRBV2
clone size: NA

CDR3 DNA: TGTGCCAGCTCACCACGAGACAGCATGAACACTGAAGCTTTCTTT
CDR3 protein: CASSPRDSMNTEAFF
D gene: NA
J gene: TRBJ1-1
V gene: TRBV18
clone size: NA

CDR3 DNA: TGTGCCATCACTGGAGACCCGGGGACTGAAGCTTTCTTT
CDR3 protein: CAITGDPGTEAFF
D gene: NA
J gene: TRBJ1-1
V gene: TRBV10-3
clone size: NA

CDR3 DNA: TGCGCCAGCAGCCAAGTTACATCCGACAGGGCCGAAGCTTTCTTT
CDR3 protein: CASSQVTSDRAEAFF
D gene: TRBD1
J gene: TRBJ1-1
V gene: TRBV4-3
clone size: NA

CDR3 DNA: TGTGCCAGCAGCAGTCGGACAGCTCTAGGGGCTTTCTTT
CDR3 protein: CASSSRTALGAFF
D gene: NA
J gene: TRBJ1-1
V gene: TRBV7-8
clone size: NA

CDR3 DNA: TGTGCCAGCAGCCAAGGCTACGGGATTGAGACCCAGTACTTC
CDR3 protein: CASSQGYGIETQYF
D gene: NA
J gene: TRBJ2-5
V gene: TRBV3-1/TRBV3-2
clone size: NA

CDR3 DNA: TGTGCCAGCTCACGCCAACTGAAGAACACTGAAGCTTTCTTT
CDR3 protein: CASSRQLKNTEAFF
D gene: NA
J gene: TRBJ1-1
V gene: TRBV18
clone size: few

CDR3 DNA: TGTGCTAGTGGCCGAGGGACTAGCGGGAGTTACGAGCAGTACTTC
CDR3 protein: CASGRGTSGSYEQYF
D gene: TRBD2
J gene: TRBJ2-7
V gene: TRBV12-5
clone size: NA

CDR3 DNA: TGCGCCAGCAGTGATAGCGGGAGCCTCGACGAGCAGTACTTC
CDR3 protein: CASSDSGSLDEQYF
D gene: TRBD2
J gene: TRBJ2-7
V gene: TRBV10-1
clone size: NA

CDR3 DNA: TGTGCCAGCAGCTTGAGAGGGATCAGCTCCTACAATGAGCAGTTCTTC
CDR3 protein: CASSLRGISSYNEQFF
D gene: NA
J gene: TRBJ2-1
V gene: TRBV5-6
clone size: NA

CDR3 DNA: TGTGCCAGCAGCCCTCGACCCCGCGGGAAGTCATACAATGAGCAGTTCTTC
CDR3 protein: CASSPRPRGKSYNEQFF
D gene: NA
J gene: TRBJ2-1
V gene: TRBV11-2
clone size: NA

CDR3 DNA: TGCAGCGTTGGGGGGGACAGGCTAGCTGGCTATGGCTACACCTTC
CDR3 protein: CSVGGDRLAGYGYTF
D gene: TRBD1
J gene: TRBJ1-2
V gene: TRBV29-1
clone size: few

CDR3 DNA: TGTGCAAGTCGCTTACAGGGGGCGCCGCGCTCTGGGGCCAACGTCCTGACTTTC
CDR3 protein: CASRLQGAPRSGANVLTF
D gene: NA
J gene: TRBJ2-6
V gene: TRBV12-2
clone size: NA

CDR3 DNA: TGTGCCAGCAGCCAAATGGTCGGGGGGAGATCGAACACTGAAGCTTTCTTT
CDR3 protein: CASSQMVGGRSNTEAFF
D gene: NA
J gene: TRBJ1-1
V gene: TRBV6-2/TRBV6-3
clone size: NA

CDR3 DNA: TGCGCCAGCTCCCCCGACAGGCGGCGGGAGGATGAGCAGTTCTTC
CDR3 protein: CASSPDRRREDEQFF
D gene: TRBD2
J gene: TRBJ2-1
V gene: TRBV10-2
clone size: NA

CDR3 DNA: TGTGCCAGCAGCGTTGGCGGGAGAAATCAGCCCCAGCATTTT
CDR3 protein: CASSVGGRNQPQHF
D gene: NA
J gene: TRBJ1-5
V gene: TRBV5-5
clone size: NA

CDR3 DNA: TGTGCCAGCATTGGGGGAGGGTTCCTAGGGCCTAACACAGATACGCAGTATTTT
CDR3 protein: CASIGGGFLGPNTDTQYF
D gene: TRBD2
J gene: TRBJ2-3
V gene: TRBV2
clone size: NA

CDR3 DNA: TGTGCCAGCACTTGGAGGAGACTAGCTGGGAATGAGCAGTTCTTC
CDR3 protein: CASTWRRLAGNEQFF
D gene: TRBD2
J gene: TRBJ2-1
V gene: TRBV7-9
clone size: NA

CDR3 DNA: TGTGCTAGTGGTCCATGGACAGGGGGCTACACTGAAGCTTTCTTT
CDR3 protein: CASGPWTGGYTEAFF
D gene: TRBD1
J gene: TRBJ1-1
V gene: TRBV12-5
clone size: few